The clone carrying this T cell receptor beta chain was seen a single time. This entry belongs to a study of shared clonotypes between healthy human individuals. Trimming stripped 4 bases from V and 5 bases from J, with 18 bases between. CDR3 size: 16 residues. Germline lookup yields CDR1 LNHNV and CDR2 YYDKDF (reference sequence). The repertoire was sequenced with immunoSEQ multiplex PCR; TCRdb's copy has only in-frame clones and lacks some. The table records about 1 million clones, approximately 70% of them present only once. This clonotype originated in a man aged 18-30 years in good health. Source material: memory CD4+ T cells sorted from blood. Noted subset: CD45RA-negative fraction. V is TRBV15 and J is TRBJ2-1, with D possibly TRBD2 on 7 matching bases. CDR3 bases: TGTGCCACCAGCACTGGGGGGGCAGCAAGGGACAATGAGCAGTTCTTC. Encoded protein: CATSTGGAARDNEQFF. Based on the CDR3 plus reference TRBV15 and TRBJ2-1, the full variable domain is DAMVIQNPRYQVTQFGKPVTLSCSQTLNHNVMYWYQQKSSQAPKLLFHYYDKDFNNEADTPDNFQSRRPNTSFCFLDIRSPGLGDTAMYLCATSTGGAARDNEQFFGPGTRLTVL.